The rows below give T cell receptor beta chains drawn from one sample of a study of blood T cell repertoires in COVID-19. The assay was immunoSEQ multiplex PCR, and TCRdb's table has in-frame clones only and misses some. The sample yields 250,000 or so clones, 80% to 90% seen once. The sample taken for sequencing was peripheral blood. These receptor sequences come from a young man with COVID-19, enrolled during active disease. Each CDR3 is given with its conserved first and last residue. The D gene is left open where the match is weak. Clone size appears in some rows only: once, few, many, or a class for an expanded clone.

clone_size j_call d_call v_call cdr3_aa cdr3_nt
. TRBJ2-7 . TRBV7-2 CASSQHYEQYF TGTGCCAGCAGCCAACACTACGAGCAGTACTTC
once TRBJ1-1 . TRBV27 CASSVSGHNTEAFF TGTGCCAGCAGTGTCTCCGGACACAACACTGAAGCTTTCTTT
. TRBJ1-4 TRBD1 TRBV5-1 CASSFLLTGDCEKLFF TGCGCCAGCAGCTTCCTTTTGACAGGGGATTGTGAAAAACTGTTTTTT
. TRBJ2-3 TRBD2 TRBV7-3 CASSSGLMADTQYF TGTGCCAGCAGTTCGGGACTAATGGCAGATACGCAGTATTTT
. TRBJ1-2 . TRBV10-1 CAGRGTLYGYTF TGCGCCGGGAGAGGGACTCTCTATGGCTACACCTTC
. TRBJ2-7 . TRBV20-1 CSAPTGYEQYF TGCAGTGCTCCGACTGGCTACGAGCAGTACTTC
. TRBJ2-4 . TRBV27 CASSLSLGDVKNIQYF TGTGCCAGCAGTTTATCTCTAGGGGATGTAAAAAACATTCAGTACTTC
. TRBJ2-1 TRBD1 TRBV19 CASSLRQGDEQFF TGTGCCAGTAGTCTTCGACAGGGTGATGAGCAGTTCTTC
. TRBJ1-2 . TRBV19 CASSPTPDGVNGYTF TGTGCCAGTAGTCCGACCCCCGACGGAGTTAATGGCTACACCTTC
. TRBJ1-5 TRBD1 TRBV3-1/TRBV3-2 CASSHRDRPNQPQHF TGTGCCAGCAGCCATCGGGACAGGCCTAATCAGCCCCAGCATTTT
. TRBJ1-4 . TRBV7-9 CASSPLERQTNEKLFF TGTGCCAGCAGCCCCTTGGAGCGGCAAACTAATGAAAAACTGTTTTTT
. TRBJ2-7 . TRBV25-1 CASSATQIGGRSYEQYF TGTGCCAGCAGTGCGACCCAGATCGGGGGACGCTCCTACGAGCAGTACTTC
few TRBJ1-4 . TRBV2 CASTASAGYNEKLFF TGTGCCAGCACTGCATCGGCAGGGTATAATGAAAAACTGTTTTTT
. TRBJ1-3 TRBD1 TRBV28 CASSFTDRARNTIYF TGTGCCAGCAGTTTTACGGACAGGGCAAGAAACACCATATATTTT
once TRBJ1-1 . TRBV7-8 CASSRTGNRSPTEAFF TGTGCCAGCAGCCGGACGGGGAACAGAAGTCCAACTGAAGCTTTCTTT
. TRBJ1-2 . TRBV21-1 CASNTTGGHGYTF TGTGCCAGCAACACCACAGGGGGCCATGGCTACACCTTC
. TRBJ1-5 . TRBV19 CASSIAGKYQPQHF TGTGCCAGTAGTATAGCCGGGAAGTATCAGCCCCAGCATTTT
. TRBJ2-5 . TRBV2 CASTQGQPNGGTQYF TGTGCCAGCACCCAGGGACAACCGAATGGAGGGACCCAGTACTTC